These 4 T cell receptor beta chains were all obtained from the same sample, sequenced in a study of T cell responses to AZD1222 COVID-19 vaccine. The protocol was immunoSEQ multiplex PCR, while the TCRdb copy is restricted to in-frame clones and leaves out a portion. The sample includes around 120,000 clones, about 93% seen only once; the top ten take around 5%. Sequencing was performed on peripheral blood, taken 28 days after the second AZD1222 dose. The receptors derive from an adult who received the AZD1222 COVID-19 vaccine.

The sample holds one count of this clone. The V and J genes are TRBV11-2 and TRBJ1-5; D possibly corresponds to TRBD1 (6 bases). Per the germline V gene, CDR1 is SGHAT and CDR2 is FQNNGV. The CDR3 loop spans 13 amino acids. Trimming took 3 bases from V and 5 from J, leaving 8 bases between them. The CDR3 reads CASSFRGHQPQHF. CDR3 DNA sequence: TGTGCCAGCAGCTTCCGGGGGCATCAGCCCCAGCATTTT.

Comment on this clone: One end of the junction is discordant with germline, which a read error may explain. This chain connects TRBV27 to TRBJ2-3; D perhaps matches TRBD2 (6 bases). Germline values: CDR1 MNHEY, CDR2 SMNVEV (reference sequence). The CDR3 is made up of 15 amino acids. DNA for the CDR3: TGTGCCAGCAGTTTATTACCCACTAGCACAGGTACGCAGTATTTT. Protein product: CASSLLPTSTGTQYF.

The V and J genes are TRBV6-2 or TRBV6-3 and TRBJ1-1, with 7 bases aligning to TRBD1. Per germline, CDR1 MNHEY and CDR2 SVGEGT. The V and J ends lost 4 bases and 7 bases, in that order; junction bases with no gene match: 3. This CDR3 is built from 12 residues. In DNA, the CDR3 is TGTGCCAGCAGTTTACAGGGGTTTGAAGCTTTCTTT. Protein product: CASSLQGFEAFF.

This CDR3 is CASSQAAYEQYF. As DNA, the CDR3 is TGTGCCAGCAGCCAAGCCGCCTACGAGCAGTACTTC. The chain is built from TRBV3-1 (or the pseudogene TRBV3-2) and TRBJ2-7; no clear D. Trimming removed 1 base at V and 2 bases at J, with 3 bases between. Germline V gene sequence: CDR1 LGHDT, CDR2 YNNKEL (reference sequence). The CDR3 covers 12 residues.